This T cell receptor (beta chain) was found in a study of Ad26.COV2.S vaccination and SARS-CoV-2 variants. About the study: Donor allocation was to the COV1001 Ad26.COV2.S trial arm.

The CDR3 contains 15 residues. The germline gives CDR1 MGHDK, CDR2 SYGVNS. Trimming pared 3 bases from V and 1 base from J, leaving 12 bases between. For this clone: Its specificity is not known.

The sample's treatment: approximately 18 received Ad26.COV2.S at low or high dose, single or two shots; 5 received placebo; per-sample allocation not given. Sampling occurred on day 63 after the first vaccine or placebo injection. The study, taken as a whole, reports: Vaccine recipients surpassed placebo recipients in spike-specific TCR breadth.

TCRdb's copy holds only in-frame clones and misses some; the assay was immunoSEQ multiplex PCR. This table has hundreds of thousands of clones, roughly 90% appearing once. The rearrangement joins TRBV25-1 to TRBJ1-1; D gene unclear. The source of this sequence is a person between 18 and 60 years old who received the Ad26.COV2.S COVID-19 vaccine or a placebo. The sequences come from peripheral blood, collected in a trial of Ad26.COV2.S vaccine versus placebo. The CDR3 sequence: CASSDLLRGNTEAFF. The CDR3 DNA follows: TGTGCCAGCAGTGACCTTCTCCGGGGGAACACTGAAGCTTTCTTT.